This TCR beta chain is from a study of blood T cells in healthy people across ages. Across the study: The capture of about one barcoded beta molecule per two T cells was achieved by template switching.

Overall study findings and caveats: As age increased, TCR beta diversity per million T cells fell in a roughly linear fashion.

With regard to this clonotype: Its antigen is not identified.

The CDR3 covers 15 residues. Losses at the gene ends were 10 bases for V and 0 bases for J; bases not matched to a gene: 11. Germline lookup yields CDR1 ENHRY and CDR2 SYGVKD. A second PCR, run for roughly 7 to 12 cycles, used a sample-barcoded 5' primer plus a J-beta primer mix. Each of the cDNA molecules was tagged by a template-switch adaptor with 12 random nucleotides. TCRdb reprocessed the 5' RACE reads via MiXCR and lists one record per CDR3 protein. Of 450,000 to 650,000 distinct CDR3 sequences in the sample, less than 25% are singletons; the top ten hold roughly 10%. These data were likewise used in another study, on T cells of mothers and their children. Per that paper: The yield was over 9 million TCR beta CDR3 reads from each mother and a few million from each child.

Sequenced sample: blood. This chain links TRBV10-3 with TRBJ1-2; 7 bases map to TRBD1. The sequence came from a boy aged 10-17 years in good health. CDR3 sequence (DNA): TGTGCCACGAACGCCGGGACAGATACTAACTATGGCTACACCTTC. Its translation: CATNAGTDTNYGYTF.